What follows are 27 T cell receptor beta chains derived from one specimen sequenced in a study of spatial heterogeneity in lung cancer. Time point in this sample: blood at routine non-recurrence follow-up after resection. From the 5' RACE reads, TCRdb called clonotypes with MiXCR, one entry per CDR3 protein. This table has 110,000 or so distinct CDR3 sequences, under 14% appearing once. The source was PBMCs, collected at follow-up. The origin of the receptors is a female donor with early-stage non-small cell lung cancer.

This clonotype was counted a few times. The chain recombines TRBV29-1 with TRBJ2-1; 7 bases are shared with TRBD1. CDR1 SQVTM and CDR2 ANQGSEA come from the germline V gene. This CDR3 has 15 residues. Losses at the gene ends were 4 bases for V and 3 bases for J; bases not matched to a gene: 9. Here the CDR3 reads CSVAATGSGYNEQFF. In nucleotides, the CDR3 is TGCAGCGTTGCCGCGACAGGGTCGGGCTACAATGAGCAGTTCTTC.

This clonotype was recorded many times. CDR3 loop: CASSLSSYEQYV. In DNA, the CDR3 is TGTGCCAGCAGTCTTAGCTCCTACGAGCAGTACGTC. The chain combines TRBV27 with TRBJ2-7; no reliable D call. The CDR3 totals 12 residues. CDR1 is MNHEY and CDR2 is SMNVEV in the germline V gene (reference sequence). The V end lost 5 bases, the J end lost 0 bases, and 5 bases lay between the germline ends.

This clonotype was seen a few times. The chain recombines TRBV6-2 or TRBV6-3 with TRBJ2-5; TRBD2 aligns across 9 bases. V lost 7 bases, J lost 4 bases, and 4 bases stayed unmatched. Germline V CDR1 and CDR2: MNHEY, SVGEGT. The CDR3 spans 13 residues. The CDR3 sequence: CASTVAGVETQYF. As DNA, the CDR3 is TGTGCCAGCACTGTAGCGGGAGTAGAGACCCAGTACTTC.

This clonotype has a handful of counts. The rearrangement links TRBV7-3 to TRBJ1-1; the match to TRBD1 covers 9 bases. The germline gives CDR1 SGHTA, CDR2 FQGTGA. The CDR3 is made up of 17 amino acids. V gave up 6 bases and J gave up 5 bases; unmatched junction bases: 16. For the CDR3, the DNA is TGTGCCAGCAGTAAAGGGACAGGGAGTCCCGAACGGACTGAAGCTTTCTTT. Its protein is CASSKGTGSPERTEAFF.

The rearrangement joins TRBV28 to TRBJ2-7; D is unresolved. The germline gives CDR1 MDHEN, CDR2 SYDVKM. The CDR3 spans 15 residues. Trimming removed 1 base at V and 0 bases at J, with 10 bases between. CDR3 in DNA: TGTGCCAGCAGTTTATTCGTGACGGCCTCCTACGAGCAGTACTTC. Amino acids: CASSLFVTASYEQYF.

This clonotype has a handful of counts. The rearrangement links TRBV6-1 to TRBJ2-3, with no clear D. The germline V gene encodes CDR1 MNHNS and CDR2 SASEGT. The CDR3 has 12 amino acids. V dropped 7 bases and J dropped 7 bases, with 12 bases sitting between them. The CDR3 nucleotides are TGTGCCAGCACATCAGGCCGATATACGCAGTATTTT. It yields the protein CASTSGRYTQYF.

This clonotype showed up just a few times. J is TRBJ2-1 and V is TRBV11-2; D is uncertain. This CDR3 spans 12 amino acids. From germline, CDR1 is SGHAT and CDR2 FQNNGV. Trimming cost V 8 bases and J 10 bases, with 15 bases left between them. CDR3 sequence: CASARGPGEQFF. The CDR3 DNA follows: TGTGCCAGCGCTCGCGGACCCGGGGAGCAGTTCTTC.

The chain uses TRBV7-2 and TRBJ1-6; 9 bases are shared with TRBD1. Trimming cost V 8 bases and J 6 bases; bases outside gene matches: 2. The length of the CDR3 is 13 residues. Per germline, CDR1 SGHTA and CDR2 FQGNSA. The CDR3 loop is CASGGQGNSPLHF. DNA of the CDR3: TGTGCCAGCGGGGGACAGGGTAATTCACCCCTCCACTTT. The whole variable domain, remainder taken from reference TRBV7-2 and TRBJ1-6, is GAGVSQSPSNKVTEKGKDVELRCDPISGHTALYWYRQSLGQGLEFLIYFQGNSAPDKSGLPSDRFSAERTGGSVSTLTIQRTQQEDSAVYLCASGGQGNSPLHFGNGTRLTVT.

The V call is TRBV20-1, the J call TRBJ2-7, with a possible D match to TRBD2 (6 bases). Germline V lookup: CDR1 DFQATT, CDR2 SNEGSKA (reference sequence). V was pared by 4 bases and J by 0 bases, with 13 bases between. This CDR3 has 14 amino acids. The CDR3 DNA is TGCAGTGCTATACTGCCGACTAGCTCCTACGAGCAGTACTTC. Amino acid sequence: CSAILPTSSYEQYF.

The sample holds a few counts of this clonotype. The V call is TRBV7-3, the J call TRBJ1-1; unclear D gene. Trimming removed 5 bases from V and 4 bases from J, with 11 bases in between. The CDR3 has 13 residues. Germline loops: CDR1 SGHTA, CDR2 FQGTGA. The CDR3: CASSPQEGTEAFF. The CDR3 DNA reads as TGTGCCAGCAGCCCCCAAGAGGGCACTGAAGCTTTCTTT.

This clonotype showed up just a few times. The J gene is TRBJ2-2, the V gene TRBV20-1; unclear D gene. This CDR3 is 13 amino acids long. CDR1 is DFQATT, CDR2 SNEGSKA, per germline (reference sequence). V was clipped by 5 bases and J by 1 base, with 8 bases between them. The CDR3 protein is CSASTQNTGELFF. The CDR3 coding sequence is TGCAGTGCTTCGACGCAGAACACCGGGGAGCTGTTTTTT.

A few counts support this clonotype. The chain is built from TRBV27 and TRBJ2-3; weak D call: TRBD2 (5 bases). The CDR3 totals 13 residues. Trimming removed 6 bases from V and 4 bases from J, with 11 bases in between. CDR1 MNHEY and CDR2 SMNVEV come from the germline V gene (reference sequence). CDR3 bases: TGTGCCAGCAGCCATACGGGATCAGATACGCAGTATTTT. This sequence encodes CASSHTGSDTQYF.

This clonotype showed up just a few times. The genes are TRBV7-3 and TRBJ1-1, with D maybe TRBD1 (5 bases). Germline CDR1 SGHTA, CDR2 FQGTGA. The CDR3 is made up of 14 amino acids. Trimming removed 4 bases from V and 2 bases from J, with 11 bases in between. The CDR3 here is CASSYNRDNTEAFF. In DNA form, the CDR3 reads TGTGCCAGCAGCTATAACCGGGACAACACTGAAGCTTTCTTT. Drawing the rest from reference TRBV7-3 and TRBJ1-1, the complete variable domain is GAGVSQTPSNKVTEKGKYVELRCDPISGHTALYWYRQSLGQGPEFLIYFQGTGAADDSGLPNDRFFAVRPEGSVSTLKIQRTERGDSAVYLCASSYNRDNTEAFFGQGTRLTVV.

This chain links TRBV6-1 with TRBJ2-3, with D hard to call. CDR1 and CDR2 (germline): MNHNS, SASEGT. Deletions cut 7 bases from V and 0 bases from J, with 11 bases between. CDR3 length: 14 amino acids. The CDR3 coding sequence is TGTGCCAGCACCCCATACCTTAGCACAGATACGCAGTATTTT. Its protein product is CASTPYLSTDTQYF.

This clonotype showed up just a few times. The chain uses TRBV6-5 and TRBJ2-1; D ambiguous. Germline V gene lookup returns CDR1 MNHEY and CDR2 SVGAGI. Trimming left V 6 bases short and J 6 bases short, with 15 bases between. This CDR3 spans 14 amino acids. As DNA, the CDR3 is TGTGCCAGCAGACCTGATTTTGGATTCAATGAGCAGTTCTTC. Its protein product is CASRPDFGFNEQFF.

This clonotype was detected many times. The chain recombines TRBV4-1 with TRBJ1-5; D is unclear. The CDR3 has 16 residues. The germline V gene encodes CDR1 MGHRA and CDR2 YSYEKL. V was trimmed by 0 bases and J by 0 bases, leaving 9 bases between them. CDR3 sequence: CASSQDPRYSNQPQHF. The CDR3 nucleotides are TGCGCCAGCAGCCAAGATCCGAGATATAGCAATCAGCCCCAGCATTTT.

This clonotype was seen at least ten times. V is TRBV20-1 and J is TRBJ2-1; D unresolved. The V gene lost 0 bases and the J gene lost 0 bases, with 12 bases spanning the gap. The CDR3 runs 16 residues. Germline V gives CDR1 DFQATT, CDR2 SNEGSKA (reference sequence). The DNA for the CDR3 is TGCAGTGCTAGAGAACCCTACTTCAGCTCCTACAATGAGCAGTTCTTC. Translation gives CSAREPYFSSYNEQFF.

This chain's CDR3 is CASNLTGGYQPQHF. The CDR3 coding sequence is TGCGCCAGCAACCTGACAGGGGGTTATCAGCCCCAGCATTTT. V is TRBV5-1 and J is TRBJ1-5; 9 positions agree with TRBD1. The CDR3 extends over 14 amino acids. The V segment lost 6 bases and the J segment 5 bases; nucleotides outside the gene matches: 6. In germline, CDR1 is SGHRS, CDR2 YFSETQ. Complete variable domain (other parts from reference TRBV5-1 and TRBJ1-5): KAGVTQTPRYLIKTRGQQVTLSCSPISGHRSVSWYQQTPGQGLQFLFEYFSETQRNKGNFPGRFSGRQFSNSRSEMNVSTLELGDSALYLCASNLTGGYQPQHFGDGTRLSIL.

The chain uses TRBV28 and TRBJ1-1; D gene ambiguous. CDR1 is MDHEN, CDR2 SYDVKM, per germline. V lost 3 bases, J lost 0 bases, and 8 bases lay in between. The CDR3 is 14 residues long. CDR3 coding DNA: TGTGCCAGCAGTTTGCCAGTTGTGAACACTGAAGCTTTCTTT. Amino acid sequence: CASSLPVVNTEAFF. The variable domain in full, completed from reference TRBV28 and TRBJ1-1, reads DVKVTQSSRYLVKRTGEKVFLECVQDMDHENMFWYRQDPGLGLRLIYFSYDVKMKEKGDIPEGYSVSREKKERFSLILESASTNQTSMYLCASSLPVVNTEAFFGQGTRLTVV.

The chain uses TRBV29-1 and TRBJ2-3; tentatively, D is TRBD1 (5 bases). Deletions cut 7 bases from V and 2 bases from J, with 10 bases between. CDR1 is SQVTM and CDR2 is ANQGSEA in the germline V gene. The CDR3 is made up of 12 amino acids. CDR3 protein: CSAGQNTDTQYF. The CDR3 DNA reads TGCAGCGCTGGACAAAACACAGATACGCAGTATTTT.

This clonotype appeared a few times. V is TRBV19 and J is TRBJ1-5; 9 nucleotides match TRBD1. V shed 2 bases and J 5 bases; nucleotides not matched to a gene: 7. The CDR3 extends over 16 amino acids. Germline V lookup: CDR1 LNHDA, CDR2 SQIVND (reference sequence). In DNA form, the CDR3 reads TGTGCCAGTAGTATATCTAAACAGGGGGCCCATCAGCCCCAGCATTTT. Its translation: CASSISKQGAHQPQHF.

The CDR3 spells CASSIGGSLTDTQYF. In nucleotides, the CDR3 is TGTGCCAGTAGTATAGGAGGGAGTCTAACAGATACGCAGTATTTT. The gene calls are TRBV19 and TRBJ2-3, with D maybe TRBD2 (5 bases). Deletions cut 1 base from V and 3 bases from J, with 11 bases between. CDR3 size: 15 residues. The germline V gene has CDR1 LNHDA and CDR2 SQIVND (reference sequence).

At least ten counts were recorded for this clonotype. This chain links TRBV24-1 with TRBJ2-3; D is uncertain. Trimming shortened V by 3 bases and J by 0 bases, and 6 bases separated the two germline ends. Germline V lookup: CDR1 KGHDR, CDR2 SFDVKD. The CDR3 consists of 14 residues. This CDR3 reads CATSDASSTDTQYF. Here the CDR3 DNA reads TGTGCCACCAGTGATGCAAGTAGCACAGATACGCAGTATTTT.

This clonotype occurred many times. The rearrangement links TRBV27 to TRBJ2-1, with 7 positions matching TRBD2. Per the germline V gene, CDR1 is MNHEY and CDR2 is SMNVEV (reference sequence). The V gene end was trimmed by 4 bases and the J gene end by 5 bases; junction bases not matched to a gene: 14. The CDR3 is made up of 17 amino acids. The CDR3 DNA reads TGTGCCAGCAGTTCCCTGTTTCGCGGGAGAGGTAACAATGAGCAGTTCTTC. Protein sequence: CASSSLFRGRGNNEQFF.

This clonotype has a count of ten or more. The chain is built from TRBV20-1 and TRBJ1-5; D might be TRBD1 (6 bases). Looked up from germline, CDR1 is DFQATT and CDR2 is SNEGSKA (reference sequence). Trimming shortened V by 5 bases and J by 5 bases, and 13 bases separated the two germline ends. The CDR3 runs to 13 residues. As DNA, the CDR3 is TGCAGTGCTCGGGAGGGGGTCGATCAGCCCCAGCATTTT. It encodes CSAREGVDQPQHF.

Here the CDR3 reads CASSYEGGLAKNIQYF. The DNA for the CDR3 is TGTGCCAGCAGTTACGAAGGCGGACTAGCCAAAAACATTCAGTACTTC. The V call is TRBV6-2 or TRBV6-3, the J call TRBJ2-4, with D perhaps TRBD2 (5 bases). The V gene lost 2 bases and the J gene lost 0 bases, with 11 bases spanning the gap. Germline lookup yields CDR1 MNHEY and CDR2 SVGEGT. CDR3 size: 16 residues.

Ten or more counts support this clonotype. The chain links TRBV24-1 to TRBJ2-1; no definite D call. Trimming left V 4 bases short and J 7 bases short, with 10 bases between. Germline V gives CDR1 KGHDR, CDR2 SFDVKD. The CDR3 runs to 13 residues. The CDR3 here is CATSESARNEQFF. DNA of the CDR3: TGTGCCACCAGTGAGTCAGCCCGGAATGAGCAGTTCTTC.